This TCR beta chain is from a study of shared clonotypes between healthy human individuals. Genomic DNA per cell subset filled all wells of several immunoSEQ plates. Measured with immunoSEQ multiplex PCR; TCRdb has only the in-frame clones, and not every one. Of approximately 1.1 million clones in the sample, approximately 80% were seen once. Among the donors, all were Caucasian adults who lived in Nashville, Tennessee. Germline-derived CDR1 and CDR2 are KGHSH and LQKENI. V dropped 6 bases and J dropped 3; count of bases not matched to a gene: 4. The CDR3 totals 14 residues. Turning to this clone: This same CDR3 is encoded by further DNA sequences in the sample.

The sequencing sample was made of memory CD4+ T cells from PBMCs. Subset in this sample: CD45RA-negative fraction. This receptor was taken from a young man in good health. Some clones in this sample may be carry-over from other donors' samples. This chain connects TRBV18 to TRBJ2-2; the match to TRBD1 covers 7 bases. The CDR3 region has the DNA TGTGCCAGCTCGCCAACAGGGGACACCGGGGAGCTGTTTTTT. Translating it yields CASSPTGDTGELFF.